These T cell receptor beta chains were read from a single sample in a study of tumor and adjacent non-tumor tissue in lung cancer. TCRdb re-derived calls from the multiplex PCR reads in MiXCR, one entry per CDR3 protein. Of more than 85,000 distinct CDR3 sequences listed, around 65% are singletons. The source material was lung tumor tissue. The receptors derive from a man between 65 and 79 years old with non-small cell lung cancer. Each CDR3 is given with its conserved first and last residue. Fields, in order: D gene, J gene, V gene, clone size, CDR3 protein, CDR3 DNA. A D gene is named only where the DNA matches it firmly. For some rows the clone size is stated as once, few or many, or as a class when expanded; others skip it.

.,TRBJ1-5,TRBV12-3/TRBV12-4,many,CASSLMGGLNQPQHF,TGTGCCAGCAGTTTAATGGGGGGCCTCAATCAGCCCCAGCATTTT
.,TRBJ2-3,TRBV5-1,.,CASSLASIGTIGRLCF,TGCGCCAGCAGCTTGGCGAGTATTGGGACAATTGGCCGGTTGTGTTTT
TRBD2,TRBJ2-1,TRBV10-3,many,CAISSQREGRRF,TGTGCCATCAGCTCCCAGCGGGAGGGCCGACGTTTC
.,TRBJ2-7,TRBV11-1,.,CASSLQYEQYF,TGTGCCAGCAGCCTACAATACGAGCAGTATTTC
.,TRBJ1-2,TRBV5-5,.,CASSLASGMYGYTF,TGTGCAAGCAGCTTGGCGTCGGGGATGTATGGCTACACCTTC
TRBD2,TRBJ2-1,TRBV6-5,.,CASRGKDSGGTEWFF,TGTGCCAGCAGGGGTAAGGATAGCGGGGGGACTGAGTGGTTCTTC
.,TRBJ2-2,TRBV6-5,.,CASSFGTQHGKLLF,TGTGCCAGCAGTTTCGGGACTCAGCACGGGAAGCTGTTATTT
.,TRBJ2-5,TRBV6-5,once,CAGSYTGVQETQYF,TGTGCCGGCAGTTACACTGGGGTTCAAGAGACCCAGTACTTC
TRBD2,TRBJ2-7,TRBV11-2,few,CVSSLERTSGSSYEQYF,TGTGTCAGCAGCTTAGAGCGGACTAGCGGGAGTTCCTACGAGCAGTATTTC
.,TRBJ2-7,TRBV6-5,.,CAIRLEDEQYF,TGCGCCATCCGATTGGAGGACGAGCAGTACTTC
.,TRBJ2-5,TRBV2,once,CASRLTEGEETQYF,TGTGCCAGCAGGTTGACAGAGGGGGAAGAGACCCAGTACTTC
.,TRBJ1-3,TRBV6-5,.,CVSSLTGARSSGNIIYF,TGTGTCAGCAGTCTCACCGGGGCTAGAAGCTCTGGAAACATCATATATTTT
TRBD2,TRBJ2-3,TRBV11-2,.,CASSLSSGRAADTRYF,TGTGCCAGCAGCCTTTCTAGCGGGAGGGCGGCAGATACGCGGTATTTT
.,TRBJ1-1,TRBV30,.,CAWRSSPRSNEAFF,TGTGCCTGGAGGTCGTCGCCTCGGTCTAATGAAGCTTTCTTT
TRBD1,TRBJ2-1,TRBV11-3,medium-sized,CASSLSRDSFGNEQFF,TGTGCCAGCAGCTTGTCCCGGGACAGTTTTGGCAATGAGCAGTTCTTC
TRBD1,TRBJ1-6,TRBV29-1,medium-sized,CSVRDRGKNSPLHF,TGCAGCGTTCGGGACAGGGGCAAAAATTCACCCCTCCACTTT
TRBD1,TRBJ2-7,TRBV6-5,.,CASSYLTTGGFYKRYF,TGTGCCAGCAGTTACTTGACGACAGGGGGCTTCTACAAGCGGTACTTC
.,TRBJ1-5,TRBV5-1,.,CASSLVGGGQPQHF,TGCGCCAGCAGCTTGGTAGGGGGGGGTCAGCCCCAGCATTTT
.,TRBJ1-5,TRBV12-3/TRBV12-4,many,CASSKQGFNQPQHF,TGTGCCAGCAGTAAACAGGGCTTCAATCAGCCCCAGCATTTT
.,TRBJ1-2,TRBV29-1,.,CSVMQDANCGYTF,TGTAGCGTTATGCAGGATGCTAACTGTGGCTACACCTTC
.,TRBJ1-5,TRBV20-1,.,CSASNPGHESNQPQHF,TGCAGTGCTAGCAACCCCGGCCACGAGAGCAATCAGCCCCAGCATTTT
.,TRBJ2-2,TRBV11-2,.,CASSFGYTWELFF,TGTGCCAGCAGCTTCGGATACACCTGGGAGCTTTTTTTT
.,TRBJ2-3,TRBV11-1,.,CDSNLLGRGTDTQYF,TGTGACAGCAACTTACTGGGTAGGGGCACAGATACGCAGTATTTT
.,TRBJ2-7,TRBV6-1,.,CTGLRPGGSDEQYF,TGTACCGGCTTACGTCCGGGGGGCAGCGACGAGCAGTACTTC
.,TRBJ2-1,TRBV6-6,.,CASSHGNAGLGYNWQFF,TGTGCCAGCAGCCATGGCAATGCGGGTCTTGGCTACAATTGGCAGTTCTTC
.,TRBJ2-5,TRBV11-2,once,CASSLAGTRAGTQYF,TGTGCCAGCAGCTTAGCGGGGACCAGGGCAGGGACCCAATACTTC
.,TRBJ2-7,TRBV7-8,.,CASSLSGDSAEEYF,TGTGCCAGCAGCTTATCAGGCGACTCGGCCGAGGAGTACTTC
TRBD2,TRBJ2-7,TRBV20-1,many,CSASGAGRAYEQYF,TGCAGTGCTAGCGGGGCAGGGAGGGCCTACGAGCAGTACTTC
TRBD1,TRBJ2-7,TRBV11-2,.,CASSEGDSNYEQYF,TGTGCCAGTAGCGAGGGGGACAGTAACTACGAGCAGTATTTC
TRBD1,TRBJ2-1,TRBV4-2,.,CTSSRNAGTGIHNEQFF,TGTACCAGCAGCCGTAACGCCGGGACAGGGATCCACAATGAGCAGTTCTTC
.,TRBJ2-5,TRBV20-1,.,CGARPVNSAQETQYF,TGCGGTGCTAGACCGGTGAATAGCGCCCAAGAGACCCAGTACTTC
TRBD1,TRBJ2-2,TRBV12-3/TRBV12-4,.,CASSLLQGRGTGELFF,TGTGCCAGCAGTTTACTACAGGGGCGAGGCACCGGGGAGCTGTTTTTT
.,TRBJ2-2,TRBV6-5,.,CASRKQGGVVFTGELLF,TGTGCCAGCAGAAAACAGGGGGGGGTCGTTTTCACCGGGGAGCTGTTGTTT
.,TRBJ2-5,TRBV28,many,CATSWETQYF,TGTGCCACCTCCTGGGAGACCCAGTACTTC
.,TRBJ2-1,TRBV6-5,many,CASGLQGGEQFF,TGTGCCAGCGGGCTTCAGGGCGGTGAGCAGTTCTTC
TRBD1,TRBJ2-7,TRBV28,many,CASRRTGGGEQYF,TGTGCCAGCAGGCGAACAGGGGGCGGCGAGCAGTACTTC
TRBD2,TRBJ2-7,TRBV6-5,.,CASSLLAGKNEKYF,TGTGCCAGTAGTCTACTAGCGGGAAAGAACGAGAAGTACTTC
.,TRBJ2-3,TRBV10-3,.,CAISDSGGDTQYF,TGTGCCATCAGTGATAGTGGGGGAGATACGCAGTATTTT
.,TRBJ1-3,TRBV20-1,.,CSAREVTLSGDTIYF,TGCAGTGCTAGGGAGGTGACCCTCTCTGGAGACACCATATATTTT